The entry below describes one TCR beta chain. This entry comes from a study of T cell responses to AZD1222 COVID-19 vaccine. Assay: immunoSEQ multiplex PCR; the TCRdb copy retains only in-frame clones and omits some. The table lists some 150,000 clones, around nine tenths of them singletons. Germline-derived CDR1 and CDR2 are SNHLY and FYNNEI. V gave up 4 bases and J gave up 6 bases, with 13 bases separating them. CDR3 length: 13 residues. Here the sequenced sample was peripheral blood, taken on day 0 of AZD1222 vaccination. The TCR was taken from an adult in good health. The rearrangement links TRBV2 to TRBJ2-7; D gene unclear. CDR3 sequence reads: CASSGRADAEQYF. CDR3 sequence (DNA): TGTGCCAGCAGTGGTAGGGCGGATGCCGAGCAGTACTTC.